The rows below give T cell receptor beta chains drawn from one sample of a study of OX40 agonist ivuxolimab in advanced cancers. The assay was immunoSEQ multiplex PCR, and TCRdb's table has in-frame clones only and misses some. The data contain more than 55,000 clones, approximately 85% of them singletons. This specimen consisted of CD4+ or CD8+ T cells sorted from blood, obtained in a trial of the OX40 agonist ivuxolimab. The receptor set was obtained from an adult with an advanced solid tumor such as melanoma, head and neck, liver or kidney cancer. Both conserved end residues are part of each CDR3. A D gene is named only where the DNA matches it firmly. Clone size appears in some rows only: once, few, many, or a class for an expanded clone.

TRBV10-1	TRBJ2-1	TRBD2	15	.	CASSQQREYYNEQFF	TGCGCCAGCAGTCAACAGCGGGAGTACTACAATGAGCAGTTCTTC
TRBV7-9	TRBJ2-1	.	14	.	CASSLVVSYNEQFF	TGTGCCAGCAGCTTAGTGGTAAGCTACAATGAGCAGTTCTTC
TRBV5-8	TRBJ1-2	.	14	.	CASSLVSSVYGYTF	TGTGCCAGCAGCTTGGTTAGTAGCGTCTATGGCTACACCTTC
TRBV2	TRBJ1-2	TRBD1	15	.	CASSSGTGKDYGYTF	TGTGCCAGCAGCTCCGGGACAGGGAAGGACTATGGCTACACCTTC
TRBV30	TRBJ1-5	.	15	.	CAWSVNGDSNQPQHF	TGTGCCTGGAGTGTGAACGGAGATAGCAATCAGCCCCAGCATTTT
TRBV5-4	TRBJ2-5	TRBD1	14	once	CASSKTGTEETQYF	TGTGCCAGCAGCAAGACCGGGACAGAAGAGACCCAGTACTTC
TRBV5-6	TRBJ2-5	TRBD1	16	.	CASSFYGTGGKETQYF	TGTGCCAGCAGCTTTTATGGGACAGGGGGTAAGGAGACCCAGTACTTC
TRBV20-1	TRBJ1-1	.	10	.	CSAGEGRPFF	TGCAGTGCTGGGGAAGGGAGGCCTTTCTTT
TRBV30	TRBJ1-2	.	10	.	CAWRPNGYTF	TGTGCCTGGAGGCCGAATGGCTACACCTTC
TRBV5-4	TRBJ1-5	.	15	.	CASSTGGHSNQPQHF	TGTGCCAGCAGCACCGGAGGTCATAGCAATCAGCCCCAGCATTTT
TRBV5-6	TRBJ1-1	.	16	.	CASSGVPSYRDTEAFF	TGTGCCAGCAGCGGAGTACCTAGTTACCGGGACACTGAAGCTTTCTTT
TRBV7-9	TRBJ1-5	.	14	.	CASSLVGGGGPQHF	TGTGCCAGCAGCTTAGTGGGAGGAGGGGGGCCCCAGCATTTT
TRBV7-8	TRBJ2-1	TRBD1	16	.	CASSRRTGNGDNEQFF	TGTGCCAGCAGCCGCCGGACAGGGAACGGGGACAATGAGCAGTTCTTC
TRBV6-6	TRBJ1-6	.	13	.	CASFTQQNSPLHF	TGTGCCAGCTTTACACAGCAAAATTCACCCCTCCACTTT
TRBV18	TRBJ2-1	TRBD2	18	.	CASSPVRGASGGANEQFF	TGTGCCAGCTCACCGGTCCGCGGGGCTAGCGGGGGGGCCAATGAGCAGTTCTTC
TRBV5-5	TRBJ1-4	.	15	.	CASSITYRVGEKLFF	TGTGCCAGCAGCATCACCTACAGGGTTGGTGAAAAACTGTTTTTT
TRBV11-2	TRBJ2-2	TRBD2	16	.	CASSPLGRVNTGELFF	TGTGCCAGCAGCCCCCTGGGGAGGGTGAACACCGGGGAGCTGTTTTTT
TRBV13	TRBJ2-7	TRBD1	14	.	CASSLTGISHEQYF	TGTGCCAGCAGCTTGACAGGGATCTCCCACGAGCAGTACTTC
TRBV2	TRBJ2-4	TRBD2	16	.	CASSDQLGGAKNIQYF	TGTGCCAGCAGCGACCAGTTGGGGGGGGCCAAAAACATTCAGTACTTC
TRBV18	TRBJ1-5	.	13	.	CASSPDQNQPQHF	TGTGCCAGCTCACCAGACCAAAATCAGCCCCAGCATTTT
TRBV27	TRBJ2-7	.	15	.	CASSLQGAPVREQYF	TGTGCCAGCAGCCTACAGGGAGCACCGGTGCGCGAGCAGTACTTC
TRBV6-1	TRBJ1-1	.	13	.	CASSVLQNTEAFF	TGTGCCAGCAGTGTTTTGCAGAACACTGAAGCTTTCTTT
TRBV5-4	TRBJ2-1	TRBD2	15	.	CASSLEKTSVNEQFF	TGTGCCAGCAGCTTGGAAAAAACTAGCGTCAATGAGCAGTTCTTC
TRBV7-2	TRBJ1-1	.	15	.	CASSLGGTARTEAFF	TGTGCCAGCAGCTTAGGTGGGACGGCTCGGACTGAAGCTTTCTTT
TRBV5-5	TRBJ2-7	.	14	.	CASSLYGSVYEQYF	TGTGCCAGCAGCTTGTACGGGAGTGTCTACGAGCAGTACTTC
TRBV5-5	TRBJ2-1	.	15	.	CASSQEVLTYNEQFF	TGTGCCAGCAGCCAGGAAGTTTTGACCTACAATGAGCAGTTCTTC
TRBV5-6	TRBJ1-2	TRBD1	16	.	CASSTYRDREFDGYTF	TGTGCCAGCAGCACCTACCGGGACAGGGAATTTGATGGCTACACCTTC
TRBV5-6	TRBJ2-2	.	16	.	CASSREYSKNTGELFF	TGTGCCAGCAGCCGGGAGTATAGCAAGAACACCGGGGAGCTGTTTTTT
TRBV9	TRBJ2-2	.	13	.	CASSSANTGELFF	TGTGCCAGCAGCTCGGCGAACACCGGGGAGCTGTTTTTT
TRBV28	TRBJ2-5	TRBD2	15	few	CASSIPGLAQETQYF	TGTGCCAGCAGTATACCGGGACTAGCGCAAGAGACCCAGTACTTC
TRBV4-3	TRBJ2-3	.	18	few	CASSQPPLQGGRTDTQYF	TGCGCCAGCAGCCAACCTCCTCTACAGGGCGGCCGCACAGATACGCAGTATTTT
TRBV19	TRBJ2-1	TRBD2	15	.	CASMGGDGSYNEQFF	TGTGCCAGTATGGGGGGGGACGGCTCCTATAATGAGCAGTTCTTC
TRBV11-2	TRBJ1-1	.	13	.	CASSVTVNTEAFF	TGTGCCAGCAGCGTTACAGTCAACACTGAAGCTTTCTTT
TRBV5-1	TRBJ2-1	TRBD2	14	.	CAKTTSGGYNEQFF	TGCGCCAAGACGACTAGCGGGGGGTACAATGAGCAGTTCTTC
TRBV7-9	TRBJ1-1	.	16	.	CASSTPAPGYNTEAFF	TGTGCCAGCAGCACACCCGCTCCCGGGTATAACACTGAAGCTTTCTTT
TRBV7-9	TRBJ2-2	.	15	.	CASSSGVSVVGELFF	TGTGCCAGCAGCTCCGGAGTTTCGGTGGTGGGGGAGCTGTTTTTT
TRBV18	TRBJ2-7	.	15	once	CASSPPTGVANEQYF	TGTGCCAGCTCACCACCAACCGGGGTAGCCAACGAGCAGTACTTC
TRBV6-1	TRBJ1-5	.	13	.	CASSVGGNQPQHF	TGTGCCAGCAGTGTGGGAGGCAATCAGCCCCAGCATTTT
TRBV25-1	TRBJ2-5	TRBD2	14	.	CASSEWSGGETQYF	TGTGCCAGCAGTGAATGGTCGGGGGGAGAGACCCAGTACTTC
TRBV4-1	TRBJ2-2	TRBD1	15	.	CASRATGANTGELFF	TGCGCCAGCAGGGCGACAGGGGCGAACACCGGGGAGCTGTTTTTT
TRBV18	TRBJ2-2	.	14	.	CATLEGLDTGELFF	TGTGCCACTCTTGAAGGGCTCGACACCGGGGAGCTGTTTTTT
TRBV5-1	TRBJ2-2	TRBD1	15	.	CASRYLTGTDGELFF	TGCGCCAGCAGGTATCTGACAGGGACGGACGGGGAGCTGTTTTTT
TRBV5-1	TRBJ2-5	TRBD1	16	.	CASSSGTGGSRETQYF	TGCGCCAGCAGCTCGGGGACAGGGGGTTCACGGGAGACCCAGTACTTC
TRBV6-6	TRBJ2-7	TRBD2	13	.	CASSLSGRGEQYF	TGTGCCAGCAGCCTCTCGGGGAGGGGCGAGCAGTACTTC
TRBV5-1	TRBJ1-6	.	16	.	CASSLVVAGDNSPLHF	TGCGCCAGCAGCTTGGTAGTGGCAGGGGATAATTCACCCCTCCACTTT
TRBV6-5	TRBJ2-3	.	11	.	CASSYSGTQYF	TGTGCCAGCAGTTACTCGGGTACGCAGTATTTT
TRBV6-6	TRBJ1-5	TRBD1	14	.	CASSPGQGNQPQHF	TGTGCCAGCAGTCCGGGACAGGGCAATCAGCCCCAGCATTTT
TRBV30	TRBJ2-7	.	12	.	CAWSAFSYEQYF	TGTGCCTGGAGTGCCTTCTCCTACGAGCAGTACTTC
TRBV19	TRBJ1-5	TRBD1	13	.	CASSIPGTGPQHF	TGTGCCAGTAGTATCCCCGGGACAGGGCCCCAGCATTTT
TRBV15	TRBJ2-2	TRBD1	14	.	CATSGQGRAGELFF	TGTGCCACCAGCGGACAGGGGAGGGCCGGGGAGCTGTTTTTT
TRBV15	TRBJ2-2	TRBD1	20	few	CATSRGDSVGLLTNTGELFF	TGTGCCACCAGCAGAGGGGACAGCGTCGGCCTCCTTACGAACACCGGGGAGCTGTTTTTT
TRBV27	TRBJ2-1	TRBD2	16	.	CASSSTGLAGNNEQFF	TGTGCCAGCAGTTCAACGGGACTAGCGGGGAACAATGAGCAGTTCTTC
TRBV15	TRBJ2-7	.	16	.	CATSSGHESGTREQYF	TGTGCCACCAGCAGTGGACACGAATCAGGTACACGGGAGCAGTACTTC
TRBV6-6	TRBJ1-1	.	16	.	CASRVQGGVPDTEAFF	TGTGCCAGCAGAGTACAGGGAGGGGTGCCGGACACTGAAGCTTTCTTT
TRBV18	TRBJ2-7	TRBD2	17	medium-sized	CASSPPLAGGYSYEQYF	TGTGCCAGCTCACCACCTCTAGCGGGGGGTTACTCCTACGAGCAGTACTTC
TRBV29-1	TRBJ1-2	TRBD1	17	.	CSADLPRDRGRVYGYTF	TGCAGCGCCGACTTACCCCGGGACAGGGGGCGCGTCTATGGCTACACCTTC
TRBV10-1	TRBJ2-7	TRBD1	16	.	CTTPRNRDRARYEQYF	TGCACTACACCACGTAACCGGGACAGGGCCAGGTACGAGCAGTACTTC
TRBV18	TRBJ1-5	.	15	.	CASSAKEISNQPQHF	TGTGCCAGCTCTGCCAAGGAGATTAGCAATCAGCCCCAGCATTTT
TRBV11-3	TRBJ2-3	.	15	.	CASSHGTTPTDTQYF	TGTGCCAGCAGCCACGGGACAACCCCGACAGATACGCAGTATTTT